What follows describes a single T cell receptor beta chain. Its specific antigen is unknown. No base quality values were provided; no much bigger clone lies one nucleotide off. The data stem from a study of CD8 T cells in Susac syndrome (dated by TCRdb to between 2017 and 2020). About the full investigation: Among the sequenced Susac syndrome patients, more than 5 had clinically active disease and roughly 8 were in clinical remission. At blood withdrawal, Susac syndrome patients were therapy-naive, treated with corticosteroids (with IVIg additionally given to some), or treated with IVIg alone. Repertoire sequencing was used to test whether CD8+ T cell activation and differentiation in Susac syndrome was antigen driven.

What the research found in general, with its limitations: In patients with Susac syndrome, the CD4+ T cell repertoire showed no detectable clonal expansion. The study acknowledged that relatively few individuals were included in the TCR sequencing and HLA analysis.

RNA was extracted with the RNeasy kit and roughly 0.45 to 1 ug was reverse transcribed using random hexamers. The immunoSEQ multiplex PCR assay, which covers 54 Vbeta and 13 Jbeta segments, was used to amplify TCR beta CDR3 regions. PCR amplification bias was corrected by using a synthetic template baseline for primer optimization and computational correction. As for the authors' bioinformatics: Reads were annotated to V, D and J genes according to IMGT and were analyzed with immunoSEQ Analyzer, with only productive sequences retained. Clonality was calculated as one minus the Shannon entropy normalized by log2 of the number of productive unique sequences. Public and private clones were assessed among the 100 most prevalent clones of each patient and control. A clone was defined as Susac-specific if it was absent from the healthy and MS cohorts, from around 960 published viral clones and from other ImmuneACCESS disease sequences. TCRdb reran the public reads through fastp at Q25 and MiXCR, keeping productive beta chains. CDR3 protein sequences are deduplicated, and each keeps its most common genes and DNA. TCRdb, not the authors, supplied the V and J calls. Recorded for this sample are 150,000 to 200,000 distinct CDR3 sequences; approximately 94% of them occurred a single time. The ten largest clonotypes hold over 0.095% of the sample.

Trimmed from V: 8 bases; trimmed from J: 6 bases; junction bases lacking a gene match: 10. The CDR3 starts with the cysteine, ends with the phenylalanine, and has 14 residues. CDR3 DNA only is kept here, 42 bases in frame from base 1. Sequences SGHTA (CDR1) and FQGNSA (CDR2) are obtained from the germline V gene. High-throughput TCR beta sequencing profiled peripheral blood CD8+ and CD4+ T cells from healthy donors, Susac syndrome patients and multiple sclerosis patients. Susac syndrome patients met recently defined diagnostic criteria for definite or probable disease. CD8+ TEMRA cells were enriched by FACS, while bulk CD8+ and CD4+ T cells were purified by magnetic negative isolation. Blood was collected in EDTA tubes and processed within 24 hours, with PBMCs isolated through density gradient centrifugation. PBMCs intended for TCR sequencing were cryopreserved in liquid nitrogen and thawed later in a water bath at 37 degrees C. Purity of sorted or isolated CD4+, CD8+ and CD8+ TEMRA cells was at least 90%.

The origin of this receptor is a human donor with Susac syndrome. The sequence is built from TRBV7-2 and TRBJ1-1; 9 bases in between match TRBD1. The source material was CD4+ T cells from PBMCs. For the CDR3, the sequence is CASSLDRGPSEAFF. The DNA sequence reads TGTGCCAGCTCCCTGGACAGGGGTCCATCTGAAGCTTTCTTT.